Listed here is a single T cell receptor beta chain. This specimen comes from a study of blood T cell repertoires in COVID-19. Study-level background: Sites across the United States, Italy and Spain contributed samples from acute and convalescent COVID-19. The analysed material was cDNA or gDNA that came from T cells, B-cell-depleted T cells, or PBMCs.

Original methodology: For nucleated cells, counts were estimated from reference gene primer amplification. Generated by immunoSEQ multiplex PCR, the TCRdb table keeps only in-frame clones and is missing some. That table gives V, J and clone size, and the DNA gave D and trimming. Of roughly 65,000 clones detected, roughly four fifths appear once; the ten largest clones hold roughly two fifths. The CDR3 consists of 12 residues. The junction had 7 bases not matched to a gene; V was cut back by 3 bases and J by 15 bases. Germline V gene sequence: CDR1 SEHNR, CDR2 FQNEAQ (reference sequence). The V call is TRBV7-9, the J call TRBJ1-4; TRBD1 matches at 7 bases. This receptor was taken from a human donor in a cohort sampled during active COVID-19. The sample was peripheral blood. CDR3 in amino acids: CASSFDSGTVFF. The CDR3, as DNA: TGTGCCAGCAGCTTCGACTCCGGGACAGTGTTTTTT.